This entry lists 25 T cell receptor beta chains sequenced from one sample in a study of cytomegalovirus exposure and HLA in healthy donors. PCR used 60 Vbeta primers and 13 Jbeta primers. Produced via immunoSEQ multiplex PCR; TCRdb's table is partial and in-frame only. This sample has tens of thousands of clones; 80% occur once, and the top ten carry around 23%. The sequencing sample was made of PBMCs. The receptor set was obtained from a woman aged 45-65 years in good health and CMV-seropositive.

CDR3 region: CAWSGDRGLYNSPLHF. CDR3 sequence (DNA): TGTGCCTGGAGTGGGGACAGGGGGCTCTATAATTCACCCCTCCACTTT. V gene TRBV30 combines with J gene TRBJ1-6, with TRBD1 identical over 12 bases. Trimming removed 1 base from V and 3 bases from J; junction bases left unmatched: 1. The CDR3 consists of 16 residues. Germline assignment: CDR1 GTSNPN and CDR2 SVGIG (reference sequence).

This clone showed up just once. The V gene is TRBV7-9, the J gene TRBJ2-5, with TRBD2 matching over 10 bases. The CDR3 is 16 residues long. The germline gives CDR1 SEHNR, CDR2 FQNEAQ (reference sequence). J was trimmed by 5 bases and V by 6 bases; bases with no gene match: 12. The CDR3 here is CASRPGQRGGLETQYF. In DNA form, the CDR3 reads TGTGCCAGCAGACCGGGACAGCGGGGGGGCCTTGAGACCCAGTACTTC.

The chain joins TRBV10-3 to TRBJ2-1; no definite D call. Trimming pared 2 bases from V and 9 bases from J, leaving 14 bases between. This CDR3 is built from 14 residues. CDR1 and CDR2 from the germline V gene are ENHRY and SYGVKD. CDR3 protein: CAISEAQVLREQFF. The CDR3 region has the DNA TGTGCCATCAGTGAGGCCCAGGTATTGCGTGAGCAGTTCTTC.

CDR3 protein: CASSWGGQGAGNIQYF. CDR3 coding DNA: TGTGCCAGCAGCTGGGGCGGACAGGGGGCAGGAAACATTCAGTACTTC. The V call is TRBV5-8, the J call TRBJ2-4; 11 nucleotides match TRBD1. The CDR3 covers 16 residues. With V trimmed by 3 bases and J by 6 bases, 8 bases remained unmatched. Germline CDR1 reads SGHTS; CDR2 reads YDEGEE. The full variable domain, rest sourced from reference TRBV5-8 and TRBJ2-4, is EAGVTQSPTHLIKTRGQQATLRCSPISGHTSVYWYQQALGLGLQFLLWYDEGEERNRGNFPPRFSGRQFPNYSSELNVNALELEDSALYLCASSWGGQGAGNIQYFGAGTRLSVL.

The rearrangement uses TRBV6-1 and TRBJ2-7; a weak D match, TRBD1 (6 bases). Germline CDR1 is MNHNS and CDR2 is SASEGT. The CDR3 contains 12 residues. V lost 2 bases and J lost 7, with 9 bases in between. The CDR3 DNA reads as TGTGCCAGCAGTGAACAGGGGTATGAGCAGTACTTC. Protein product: CASSEQGYEQYF.

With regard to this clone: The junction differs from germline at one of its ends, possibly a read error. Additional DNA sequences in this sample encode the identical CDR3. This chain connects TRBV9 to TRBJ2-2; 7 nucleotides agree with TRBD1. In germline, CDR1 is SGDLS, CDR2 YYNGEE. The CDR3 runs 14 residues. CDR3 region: CASRGDRAGGELFF. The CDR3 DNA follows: TGCGCCAGCAGAGGAGACAGGGCGGGCGGGGAGCTGTTTTTT. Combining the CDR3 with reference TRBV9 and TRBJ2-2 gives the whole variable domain DSGVTQTPKHLITATGQRVTLRCSPRSGDLSVYWYQQSLDQGLQFLIQYYNGEERAKGNILERFSAQQFPDLHSELNLSSLELGDSALYFCASRGDRAGGELFFGEGSRLTVL.

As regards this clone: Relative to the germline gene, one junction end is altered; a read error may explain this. The CDR3 loop reads CASSPLSSSLGIF. Written as DNA, the CDR3 is TGTGCCAGCTCACCACTGTCTTCTAGTCTAGGTATCTTC. V usage is TRBV18 and J usage is TRBJ2-1, with unresolved D. Germline CDR1 and CDR2: KGHSH and LQKENI. The CDR3 is 13 amino acids. The complete variable domain, with remaining parts taken from reference TRBV18 and TRBJ2-1, reads NAGVMQNPRHLVRRRGQEARLRCSPMKGHSHVYWYRQLPEEGLKFMVYLQKENIIDESGMPKERFSAEFPKEGPSILRIQQVVRGDSAAYFCASSPLSSSLGIFGPGTRLTVL.

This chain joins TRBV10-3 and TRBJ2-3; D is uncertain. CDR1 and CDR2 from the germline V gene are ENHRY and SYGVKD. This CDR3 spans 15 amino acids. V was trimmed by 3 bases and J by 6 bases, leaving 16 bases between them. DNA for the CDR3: TGTGCCATCAGTGACCCGAGTTCCCTGCTGGATACGCAGTATTTT. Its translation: CAISDPSSLLDTQYF.

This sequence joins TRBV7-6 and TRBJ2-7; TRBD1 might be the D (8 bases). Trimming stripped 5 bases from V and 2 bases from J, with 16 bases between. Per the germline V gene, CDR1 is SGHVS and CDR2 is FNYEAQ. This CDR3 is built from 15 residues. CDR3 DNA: TGTGCCAGCAGCGGGCGGACAGGGAGGGCCTACGAGCAGTACTTC. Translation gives CASSGRTGRAYEQYF.

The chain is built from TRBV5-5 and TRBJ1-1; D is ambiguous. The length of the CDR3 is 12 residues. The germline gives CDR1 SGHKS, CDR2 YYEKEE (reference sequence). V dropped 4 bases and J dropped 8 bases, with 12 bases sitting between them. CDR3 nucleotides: TGTGCCAGCAGCCACCTTACATCCGAAGCTTTCTTT. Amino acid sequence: CASSHLTSEAFF.

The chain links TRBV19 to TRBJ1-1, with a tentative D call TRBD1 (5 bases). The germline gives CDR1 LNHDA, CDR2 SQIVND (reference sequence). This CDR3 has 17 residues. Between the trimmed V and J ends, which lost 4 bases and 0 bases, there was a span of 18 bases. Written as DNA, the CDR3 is TGTGCCAGTAGTAAAAGTCGGGGGGGAGAGATGAACACTGAAGCTTTCTTT. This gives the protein CASSKSRGGEMNTEAFF.

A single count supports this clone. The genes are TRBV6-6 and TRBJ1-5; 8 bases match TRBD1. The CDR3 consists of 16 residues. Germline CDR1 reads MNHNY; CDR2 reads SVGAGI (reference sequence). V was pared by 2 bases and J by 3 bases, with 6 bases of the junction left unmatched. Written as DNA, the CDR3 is TGTGCCAGCAGTTACCCGGACAGGGTGTACAATCAGCCCCAGCATTTT. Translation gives CASSYPDRVYNQPQHF.

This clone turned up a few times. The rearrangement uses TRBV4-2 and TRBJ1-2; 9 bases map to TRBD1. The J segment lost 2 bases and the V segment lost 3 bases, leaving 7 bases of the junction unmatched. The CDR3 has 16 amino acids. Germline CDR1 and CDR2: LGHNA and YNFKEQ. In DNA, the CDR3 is TGTGCCAGCAGCCAGGAGGGGACAGGGAGAAACTATGGCTACACCTTC. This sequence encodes CASSQEGTGRNYGYTF.

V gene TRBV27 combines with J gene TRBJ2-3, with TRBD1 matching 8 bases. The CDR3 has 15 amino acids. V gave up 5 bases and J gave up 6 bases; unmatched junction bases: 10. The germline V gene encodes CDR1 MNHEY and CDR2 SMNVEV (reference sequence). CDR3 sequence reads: CASSPYRTGSDTQYF. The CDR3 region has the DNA TGTGCCAGCAGTCCGTACCGGACAGGGAGCGATACGCAGTATTTT.

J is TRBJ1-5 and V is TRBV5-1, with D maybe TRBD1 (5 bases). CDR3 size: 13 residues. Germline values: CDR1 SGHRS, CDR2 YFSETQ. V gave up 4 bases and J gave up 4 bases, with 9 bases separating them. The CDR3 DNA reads TGCGCCAGCAGCCCTCAGGGAAATCAGCCCCAGCATTTT. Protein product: CASSPQGNQPQHF.

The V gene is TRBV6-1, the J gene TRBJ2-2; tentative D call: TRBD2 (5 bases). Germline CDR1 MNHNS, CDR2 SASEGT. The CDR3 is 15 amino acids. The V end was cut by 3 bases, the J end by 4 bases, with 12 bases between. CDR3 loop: CASSEAAVFTGELFF. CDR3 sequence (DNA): TGTGCCAGCAGTGAGGCAGCGGTTTTCACCGGGGAGCTGTTTTTT.

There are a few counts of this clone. In DNA form, the CDR3 reads TGTGCCAGCAGCGCGACAGGGGTATACAATGAGCAGTTCTTC. It encodes CASSATGVYNEQFF. This chain connects TRBV9 to TRBJ2-1; 8 nucleotides agree with TRBD1. Germline loops: CDR1 SGDLS, CDR2 YYNGEE. J lost 4 bases, V lost 3 bases, and 3 bases had no gene match. This CDR3 is built from 14 residues.

The DNA of the CDR3 is TGCGCCGGCGGGGGGGGCCGGAGCGAGCAGTACTTC. Protein sequence: CAGGGGRSEQYF. V usage is TRBV10-2 and J usage is TRBJ2-7, with 9 bases lining up with TRBD2. This CDR3 contains 12 residues. V trimming: 11 bases; J trimming: 6 bases; junction bases outside the gene matches: 8. Germline V gene lookup returns CDR1 WSHSY and CDR2 SAAADI.

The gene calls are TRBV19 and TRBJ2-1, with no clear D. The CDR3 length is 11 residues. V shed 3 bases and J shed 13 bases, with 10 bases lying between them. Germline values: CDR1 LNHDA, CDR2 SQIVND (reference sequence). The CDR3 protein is CASSIKAIQFF. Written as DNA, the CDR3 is TGTGCCAGTAGTATCAAAGCGATCCAGTTCTTC.

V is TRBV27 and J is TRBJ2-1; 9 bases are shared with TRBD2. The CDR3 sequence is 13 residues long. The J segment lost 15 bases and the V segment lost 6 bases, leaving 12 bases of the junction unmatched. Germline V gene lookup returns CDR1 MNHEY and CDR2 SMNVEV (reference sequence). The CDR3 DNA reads TGTGCCAGCAGGCTAGGGGCTAGCGGGATCGCGTTCTTC. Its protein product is CASRLGASGIAFF.

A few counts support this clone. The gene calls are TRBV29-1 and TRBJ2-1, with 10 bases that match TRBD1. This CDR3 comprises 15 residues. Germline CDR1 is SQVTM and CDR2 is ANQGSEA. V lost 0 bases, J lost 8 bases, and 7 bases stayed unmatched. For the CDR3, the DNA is TGCAGCGTTGAAGACTGGGACAGGGGTGTGGATGAGCAGTTCTTC. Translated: CSVEDWDRGVDEQFF.

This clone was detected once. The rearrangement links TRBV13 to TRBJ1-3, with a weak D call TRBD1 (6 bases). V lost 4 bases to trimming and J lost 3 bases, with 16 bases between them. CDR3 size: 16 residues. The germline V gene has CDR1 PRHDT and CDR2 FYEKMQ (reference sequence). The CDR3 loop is CASSSMGAADGNTIYF. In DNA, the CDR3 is TGTGCCAGCAGCTCAATGGGGGCGGCAGATGGAAACACCATATATTTT.

The CDR3 spells CASSSAPRTNEKLFF. CDR3 sequence (DNA): TGCGCCAGCAGCTCGGCCCCGAGGACTAATGAAAAACTGTTTTTT. V is TRBV5-1 and J is TRBJ1-4; D unclear. Germline V gene lookup returns CDR1 SGHRS and CDR2 YFSETQ. The CDR3 runs to 15 residues. The germline V and J ends were trimmed by 3 bases and 2 bases, with 11 bases remaining between them.

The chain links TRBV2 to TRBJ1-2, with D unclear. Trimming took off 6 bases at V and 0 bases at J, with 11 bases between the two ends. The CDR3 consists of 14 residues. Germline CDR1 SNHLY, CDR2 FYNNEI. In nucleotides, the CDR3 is TGTGCCAGCAGGAACAGAGTTTCTAACTATGGCTACACCTTC. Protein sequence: CASRNRVSNYGYTF.

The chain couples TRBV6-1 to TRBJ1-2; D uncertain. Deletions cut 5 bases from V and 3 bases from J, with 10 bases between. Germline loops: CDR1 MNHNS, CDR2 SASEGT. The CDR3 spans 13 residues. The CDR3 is CASSTALDYGYTF. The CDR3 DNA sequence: TGTGCCAGCAGTACCGCGTTGGACTATGGCTACACCTTC.